Listed below are T cell receptor beta chains from one sample, sequenced in a study of response to subunit inactivated influenza vaccine. MiXCR, applied by TCRdb to the RT-PCR reads, yields one record per CDR3 protein. This table has 450,000 to 700,000 distinct CDR3 sequences, approximately 14% appearing once. The sample here was PBMCs from blood, taken 12 days after vaccination. These receptor sequences come from a man in his fifties who received an inactivated influenza vaccine. CDR3s include the opening cysteine and the closing phenylalanine or tryptophan. A D gene is named only where the DNA matches it firmly. Some rows mark clone size as missing; the rest say once, few, many or name a class of expanded clone.

CASRAGLADPWGDTQYF	TGTGCCAGCAGGGCGGGACTAGCGGACCCTTGGGGAGATACGCAGTATTTT	TRBD2	NA	TRBJ2-3	17	TRBV6-2/TRBV6-3
CASSREGRAKNIQYF	TGTGCCAGCAGTCGGGAGGGAAGAGCCAAAAACATTCAGTACTTC	TRBD2	NA	TRBJ2-4	15	TRBV12-3/TRBV12-4
CSVVKGYKQYF	TGCAGCGTTGTAAAGGGGTACAAGCAGTACTTC	NA	NA	TRBJ2-7	11	TRBV29-1
CASSLNANTGELFF	TGTGCCAGCAGTTTGAACGCAAACACCGGGGAGCTGTTTTTT	NA	NA	TRBJ2-2	14	TRBV28
CASSRSQGAVEQFF	TGCGCCAGCAGCCGATCACAGGGGGCGGTTGAGCAGTTCTTC	TRBD1	few	TRBJ2-1	14	TRBV4-1
CASLTGDTTTGELFF	TGCGCCAGCCTTACCGGGGACACAACCACCGGGGAGCTGTTTTTT	NA	NA	TRBJ2-2	15	TRBV5-1
CASSLHQKETQYF	TGTGCCAGCAGCTTACACCAAAAAGAGACCCAGTACTTC	NA	many	TRBJ2-5	13	TRBV7-3
CASSFSELGQGNWVTQYF	TGTGCCAGCAGCTTTAGTGAATTGGGACAGGGGAACTGGGTGACCCAGTACTTC	TRBD1	NA	TRBJ2-5	18	TRBV11-2
CASCLLRTNTEAFF	TGTGCCAGCTGTTTGTTAAGGACGAACACTGAAGCTTTCTTT	NA	NA	TRBJ1-1	14	TRBV28
CASSSFTVGPYEQYF	TGTGCCAGCAGCTCCTTTACAGTCGGCCCCTACGAGCAGTACTTC	NA	NA	TRBJ2-7	15	TRBV7-2
CASSFQSRSEAFF	TGTGCCAGCAGCTTTCAGAGTCGATCTGAAGCTTTCTTT	NA	few	TRBJ1-1	13	TRBV7-9
CASSQAGGGYNEQFF	TGCGCCAGCAGCCAAGCGGGAGGCGGCTACAATGAGCAGTTCTTC	TRBD2	many	TRBJ2-1	15	TRBV5-1
CSVETRDRGNTGELFF	TGCAGCGTTGAAACCCGGGACAGGGGAAACACCGGGGAGCTGTTTTTT	TRBD1	NA	TRBJ2-2	16	TRBV29-1
CASSSRDRALLNNSPLHF	TGTGCCAGCAGCTCTCGGGACAGGGCCCTACTTAATAATTCACCCCTCCACTTT	TRBD1	few	TRBJ1-6	18	TRBV2
CASSQIVAGLSVGVQYF	TGCGCCAGCAGCCAGATAGTAGCGGGGTTAAGTGTAGGGGTCCAGTACTTC	TRBD2	many	TRBJ2-5	17	TRBV4-1
CASSSMDRGINNEQFF	TGTGCCAGCAGTTCCATGGACAGGGGAATAAACAATGAGCAGTTCTTC	TRBD1	many	TRBJ2-1	16	TRBV12-3/TRBV12-4
CASSDRYVDTQYF	TGTGCCAGCAGCGACAGATACGTGGATACGCAGTATTTT	NA	NA	TRBJ2-3	13	TRBV2
CSAKQGNRNSPLHF	TGCAGTGCTAAACAGGGGAACAGAAATTCACCCCTCCACTTT	TRBD1	many	TRBJ1-6	14	TRBV20-1
CASSLGGSMNTEAFF	TGTGCCAGCAGCCTGGGGGGGAGCATGAACACTGAAGCTTTCTTT	NA	NA	TRBJ1-1	15	TRBV3-1
CASSRQGESTDTQYF	TGTGCCAGCAGTAGACAGGGAGAGAGCACAGATACGCAGTATTTT	TRBD1	few	TRBJ2-3	15	TRBV6-1
CASSQDHRGSETQYF	TGTGCCAGCAGCCAAGATCATCGCGGGTCAGAGACCCAGTACTTC	NA	NA	TRBJ2-5	15	TRBV4-2
CASSPLWGGRETQYF	TGTGCCAGCAGCCCCCTTTGGGGCGGGAGAGAGACCCAGTACTTC	TRBD2	few	TRBJ2-5	15	TRBV7-2
CASSLAPREQFF	TGTGCCAGCAGTTTAGCCCCCCGGGAGCAGTTCTTC	NA	few	TRBJ2-1	12	TRBV12-3/TRBV12-4
CSVEQTAGTGGTQYF	TGCAGCGTTGAACAGACTGCCGGGACAGGGGGTACGCAGTATTTT	TRBD1	NA	TRBJ2-3	15	TRBV29-1
CATSRDRTSGGTDTQYF	TGTGCCACCAGCAGAGATCGAACTAGCGGGGGCACAGATACGCAGTATTTT	TRBD2	NA	TRBJ2-3	17	TRBV15
CATKQPEGTEAFF	TGTGCCACGAAACAACCGGAAGGGACTGAAGCTTTCTTT	NA	NA	TRBJ1-1	13	TRBV2
CATSDLRGSGNTQYF	TGTGCCACCAGTGATTTAAGGGGGAGTGGGAATACGCAGTATTTT	NA	NA	TRBJ2-3	15	TRBV24-1
CASSPRDREDYEQYF	TGTGCCAGCAGTCCCCGGGACAGGGAGGACTACGAGCAGTACTTC	TRBD1	few	TRBJ2-7	15	TRBV4-2
CASSPRVAQIYEQYF	TGCGCCAGCAGCCCGCGGGTAGCACAAATCTACGAGCAGTACTTC	NA	few	TRBJ2-7	15	TRBV5-1
CASNQQATNEKLFF	TGTGCCAGCAACCAACAAGCAACTAATGAAAAACTGTTTTTT	NA	NA	TRBJ1-4	14	TRBV2
CASSVSAGTREGTQYF	TGTGCCAGCAGCGTATCAGCCGGGACTAGAGAGGGTACGCAGTATTTT	TRBD2	NA	TRBJ2-3	16	TRBV9
CASSSWAHYGYTF	TGTGCCAGCAGCTCATGGGCGCACTATGGCTACACCTTC	NA	many	TRBJ1-2	13	TRBV5-6
CSAQRWGSYTEAFF	TGCAGTGCTCAGAGATGGGGCAGTTACACTGAAGCTTTCTTT	NA	few	TRBJ1-1	14	TRBV20-1
CASRDRAHGYTF	TGTGCCAGCCGAGACAGGGCGCATGGCTACACCTTC	TRBD1	few	TRBJ1-2	12	TRBV12-3/TRBV12-4
CASSLGVTGIHEQYF	TGTGCCAGCAGTTTAGGGGTGACAGGGATACACGAGCAGTACTTC	TRBD1	NA	TRBJ2-7	15	TRBV28
CASSLAAGVNTGELFF	TGCGCCAGCAGCTTGGCGGCAGGGGTCAACACCGGGGAGCTGTTTTTT	NA	few	TRBJ2-2	16	TRBV5-1
CASSQTSGVNEQFF	TGTGCCAGCAGCCAGACTAGCGGGGTCAATGAGCAGTTCTTC	TRBD2	few	TRBJ2-1	14	TRBV6-1
CATSSQPTSGQETQYF	TGTGCCACCAGCTCTCAACCGACTAGCGGCCAAGAGACCCAGTACTTC	TRBD2	many	TRBJ2-5	16	TRBV15
CASSTQRTSGLRDTQYF	TGTGCCAGCAGCACTCAGAGGACTAGCGGACTAAGGGATACGCAGTATTTT	TRBD2	few	TRBJ2-3	17	TRBV9
CASTPGSSGTEAFF	TGCGCCAGCACTCCAGGGTCTAGTGGCACTGAAGCTTTCTTT	NA	NA	TRBJ1-1	14	TRBV5-1